This TCR beta chain was recovered during a study of T-cell reconstitution after alpha-beta-depleted transplantation in children. General observations from the study: Expanded clones from the graft, numbering several hundred, reportedly supplied alpha-beta T cells about two months after transplant. When one year had passed after transplant, most T-cell counts and diversity came from newly produced T cells.

This CDR3 region has 12 residues. Deletions cut 4 bases from V and 2 bases from J, with 7 bases between. Germline lookup yields CDR1 SGHDT and CDR2 YYEEEE. This clonotype came up a few times. Its cognate antigen is unknown. TCRbeta library preparation incorporated unique molecular identifiers. MiXCR, run by TCRdb on the PCR reads, gives a single entry per CDR3 protein. In the table there are approximately 300,000 distinct CDR3 sequences, almost 8% of which are singletons. The source material was peripheral blood, sampled 360 days after TCRalphabeta/CD19-depleted stem cell transplant. The chain combines TRBV5-6 with TRBJ2-7, with unresolved D. This receptor was taken from a female patient aged 2-9 years who had a stem cell transplant for Fanconi anemia, so the T cells may come from the graft donor. CDR3 coding DNA: TGTGCCAGCAGCGAGAGTGCCTACGAGCAGTACTTC. Amino acids: CASSESAYEQYF.